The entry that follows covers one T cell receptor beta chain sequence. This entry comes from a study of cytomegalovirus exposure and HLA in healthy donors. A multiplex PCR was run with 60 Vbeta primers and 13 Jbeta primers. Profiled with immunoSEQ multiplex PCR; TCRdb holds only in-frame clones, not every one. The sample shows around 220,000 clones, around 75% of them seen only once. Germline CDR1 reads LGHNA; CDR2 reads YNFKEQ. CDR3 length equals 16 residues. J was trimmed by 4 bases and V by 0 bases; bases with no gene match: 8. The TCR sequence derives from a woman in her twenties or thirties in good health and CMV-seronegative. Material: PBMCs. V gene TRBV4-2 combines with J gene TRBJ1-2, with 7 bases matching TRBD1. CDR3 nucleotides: TGTGCCAGCAGCCAAGAGCTTGACAGGGTTCTCTATGGCTACACCTTC. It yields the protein CASSQELDRVLYGYTF.